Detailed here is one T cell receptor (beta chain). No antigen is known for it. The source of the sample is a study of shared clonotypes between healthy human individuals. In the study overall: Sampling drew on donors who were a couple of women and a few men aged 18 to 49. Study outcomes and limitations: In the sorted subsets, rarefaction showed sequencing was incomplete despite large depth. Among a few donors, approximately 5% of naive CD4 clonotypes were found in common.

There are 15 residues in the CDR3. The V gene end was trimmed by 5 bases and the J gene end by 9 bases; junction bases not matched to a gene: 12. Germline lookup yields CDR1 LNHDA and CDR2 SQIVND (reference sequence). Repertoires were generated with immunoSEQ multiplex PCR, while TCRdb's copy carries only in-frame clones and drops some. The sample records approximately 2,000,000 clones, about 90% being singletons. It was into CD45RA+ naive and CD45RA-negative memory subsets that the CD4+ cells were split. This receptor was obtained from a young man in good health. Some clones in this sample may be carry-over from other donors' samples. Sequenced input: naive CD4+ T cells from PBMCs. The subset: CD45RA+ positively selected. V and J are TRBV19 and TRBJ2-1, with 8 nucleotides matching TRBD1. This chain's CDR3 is CASSARTGQRSEQFF. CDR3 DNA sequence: TGTGCCAGTAGTGCCAGGACAGGGCAACGGTCTGAGCAGTTCTTC.